This is a list of T cell receptor beta chains from one sample in a study of cytomegalovirus exposure and HLA in healthy donors. Some clones are missing from TCRdb's copy, which holds only in-frame ones; the method was immunoSEQ multiplex PCR. Of some 120,000 clones listed, approximately 70% are singletons. The sequenced sample was PBMCs. These receptors were obtained from a man aged 55 to 70 in good health and CMV-seropositive. Both conserved end residues are part of each CDR3.

CDR3 protein,J gene,V gene
CASSLPRQGRNTIYF,TRBJ1-3,TRBV28
CASSVDFRYNIQYF,TRBJ2-4,TRBV9
CASSAVGQAGTEAFF,TRBJ1-1,TRBV7-9
CASSPQGQANTEAFF,TRBJ1-1,TRBV5-6
CASSETGSAEAFF,TRBJ1-1,TRBV5-1
CATSRAVGQGWETQYF,TRBJ2-5,TRBV15
CASSDKGLAGNTGELFF,TRBJ2-2,TRBV10-1
CASSGSDEKLFF,TRBJ1-4,TRBV10-1
CASSLARTGSYEQYF,TRBJ2-7,TRBV5-1
CASSIQAGAVLEQYF,TRBJ2-7,TRBV6-1
CASSSSGADTQYF,TRBJ2-3,TRBV5-6
CSVERQGHEQYF,TRBJ2-7,TRBV29-1
CASSSPGQSTDTQYF,TRBJ2-3,TRBV7-8
CASSPLGMSSGNTIYF,TRBJ1-3,TRBV19
CASSDISGRTGGFYNEQFF,TRBJ2-1,TRBV2
CASSPNGGGEAF,TRBJ1-2,TRBV18
CSVGHRARTEAFF,TRBJ1-1,TRBV29-1
CAGGDTGLSSYEQYF,TRBJ2-7,TRBV6-1
CASSWTSGGLWGNEQFF,TRBJ2-1,TRBV5-1
CASSEIHRGLMATNEKLFF,TRBJ1-4,TRBV6-1
CAWSPVTEAFF,TRBJ1-1,TRBV30